This record covers a single TCR beta chain. Its recognized antigen is unknown. No much larger clonotype is one base removed from it; base qualities were not supplied. The entire isolated RNA was reverse transcribed using the High Capacity cDNA Reverse Transcription Kit, and thus expressed TCRB transcripts were sequenced. Deep immunoSEQ sequencing was performed on naive, central memory and regulatory T cell samples, with an average of around 3.5 million total reads per sample. Sorted cells were lysed in RLT buffer, and RNA was extracted using DNase-treated RNeasy Micro or Mini kits according to cell number. To prevent cross-contamination, every cell subset was processed on its own, while patient and healthy donor samples were processed together. Using the immunoSEQ multiplex PCR, TCRB sequences were amplified from cDNA into 87-bp fragments spanning the CDR3 region. Sequencing of the amplicons was performed on the Illumina HiSeq platform. Regarding the original processing steps: PCR bias was corrected computationally using synthetic template baselines, and reads within Hamming distance 2 were collapsed, with unmergeable singletons discarded. Reads were aligned against IMGT to assign V, D and J genes, CDR3 length and insertions or deletions at six rearrangement sites. Clonotype counts were normalized to sorted cell number within each subset before computing true diversity and Gini coefficients with the tcR R package. The overlap coefficient, calculated on TCRB nucleotide sequences, was used to quantify repertoire sharing. As a proxy for the pre-selection repertoire, out-of-frame TCRB sequences from naive cells were analyzed. TCRdb carries this immuneACCESS record with in-frame sequences only. Its versions omit some clonotypes, under half of them owing to an unresolved V gene in the studies checked, with the rest unexplained. V and J calls and clone size are copied from that table; D and trimming were computed from the DNA. Present in this sample are 250,000 to 300,000 clones, roughly an eighth of which were seen just once. Over 0.015% of the sample rests with the top ten.

From the cysteine up to the phenylalanine, the CDR3 has a length of 12 residues. The sequence is cut down to CDR3 DNA, 36 bases in frame from base 1. V lost 5 bases and J lost 5 bases, and the count of bases not matched to a germline gene is 1. The germline V gene gives CDR1 as KGHSH and CDR2 as LQKENI. This sample stems from a study of beta chain features in type 1 diabetes (dated by TCRdb to 2016 to 2019). Regarding the study in general: Mean age, gender distribution, total cell number and subset yield were not different between patients and healthy donors. A total of 107,917,701 sorted cells were examined across all samples, and RNA yield correlated strongly with the number of cells per subset. The study compared TCRB repertoires of sorted circulating CD4+ T cell subsets between recently diagnosed type 1 diabetes patients and matched healthy donors. Whereas all 28 donors provided naive and central memory subsets, regulatory and stem cell-like memory subsets were isolated from just 8 patients and roughly 8 healthy donors. Broader findings and caveats from the paper: In all four CD4+ subsets, TCRB CDR3 length was moderately but significantly shorter in type 1 diabetes patients. At VDJ recombination sites, type 1 diabetes patients had fewer insertions and more deleted nucleotides, which implies abnormalities in thymic rearrangement. Shorter templates might be favored by PCR, yet because patient and control samples were amplified and corrected together, any such skew would affect both groups equally. Sequencing cDNA rather than genomic DNA could over-represent highly expressing activated cells, although activation and CD3 levels did not differ between groups. Naive, central memory and regulatory TCRB repertoires appeared to be more similar among patients than among healthy donors. Because the HLA sub-analyses included only small numbers of individuals, any influence of HLA type on TCRB rearrangement was left unresolved.

From each donor, a single peripheral blood sample of roughly 0.11 L on average was drawn into heparinised tubes. A BD FACSAria II was used to sort naive, central memory, regulatory and stem cell-like memory CD4+ T cells with a panel that included CD45RO, CCR7, CD25, CD127, CD95 and CD27. All sorted populations exceeded 95% purity. PBMCs were isolated right away by Lymphoprep density gradient centrifugation and were stained directly, without culture. So that batch effects would be minimized, each experiment stained and sorted samples in pairs, pairing one healthy donor with one patient. Rearrangement joined TRBV18 to TRBJ2-5, with 8 junctional bases fitting TRBD1. The receptor was derived from a man aged 30-40 years with type 1 diabetes. Source material: naive CD4+ T cells from blood. The cell subset or site label, read with the paper, signifies: true naive CD4+ T cells. The CDR3 here reads CASSDRGETQYF. At the DNA level, the sequence is TGTGCCAGCTCAGACAGGGGTGAGACCCAGTACTTC.